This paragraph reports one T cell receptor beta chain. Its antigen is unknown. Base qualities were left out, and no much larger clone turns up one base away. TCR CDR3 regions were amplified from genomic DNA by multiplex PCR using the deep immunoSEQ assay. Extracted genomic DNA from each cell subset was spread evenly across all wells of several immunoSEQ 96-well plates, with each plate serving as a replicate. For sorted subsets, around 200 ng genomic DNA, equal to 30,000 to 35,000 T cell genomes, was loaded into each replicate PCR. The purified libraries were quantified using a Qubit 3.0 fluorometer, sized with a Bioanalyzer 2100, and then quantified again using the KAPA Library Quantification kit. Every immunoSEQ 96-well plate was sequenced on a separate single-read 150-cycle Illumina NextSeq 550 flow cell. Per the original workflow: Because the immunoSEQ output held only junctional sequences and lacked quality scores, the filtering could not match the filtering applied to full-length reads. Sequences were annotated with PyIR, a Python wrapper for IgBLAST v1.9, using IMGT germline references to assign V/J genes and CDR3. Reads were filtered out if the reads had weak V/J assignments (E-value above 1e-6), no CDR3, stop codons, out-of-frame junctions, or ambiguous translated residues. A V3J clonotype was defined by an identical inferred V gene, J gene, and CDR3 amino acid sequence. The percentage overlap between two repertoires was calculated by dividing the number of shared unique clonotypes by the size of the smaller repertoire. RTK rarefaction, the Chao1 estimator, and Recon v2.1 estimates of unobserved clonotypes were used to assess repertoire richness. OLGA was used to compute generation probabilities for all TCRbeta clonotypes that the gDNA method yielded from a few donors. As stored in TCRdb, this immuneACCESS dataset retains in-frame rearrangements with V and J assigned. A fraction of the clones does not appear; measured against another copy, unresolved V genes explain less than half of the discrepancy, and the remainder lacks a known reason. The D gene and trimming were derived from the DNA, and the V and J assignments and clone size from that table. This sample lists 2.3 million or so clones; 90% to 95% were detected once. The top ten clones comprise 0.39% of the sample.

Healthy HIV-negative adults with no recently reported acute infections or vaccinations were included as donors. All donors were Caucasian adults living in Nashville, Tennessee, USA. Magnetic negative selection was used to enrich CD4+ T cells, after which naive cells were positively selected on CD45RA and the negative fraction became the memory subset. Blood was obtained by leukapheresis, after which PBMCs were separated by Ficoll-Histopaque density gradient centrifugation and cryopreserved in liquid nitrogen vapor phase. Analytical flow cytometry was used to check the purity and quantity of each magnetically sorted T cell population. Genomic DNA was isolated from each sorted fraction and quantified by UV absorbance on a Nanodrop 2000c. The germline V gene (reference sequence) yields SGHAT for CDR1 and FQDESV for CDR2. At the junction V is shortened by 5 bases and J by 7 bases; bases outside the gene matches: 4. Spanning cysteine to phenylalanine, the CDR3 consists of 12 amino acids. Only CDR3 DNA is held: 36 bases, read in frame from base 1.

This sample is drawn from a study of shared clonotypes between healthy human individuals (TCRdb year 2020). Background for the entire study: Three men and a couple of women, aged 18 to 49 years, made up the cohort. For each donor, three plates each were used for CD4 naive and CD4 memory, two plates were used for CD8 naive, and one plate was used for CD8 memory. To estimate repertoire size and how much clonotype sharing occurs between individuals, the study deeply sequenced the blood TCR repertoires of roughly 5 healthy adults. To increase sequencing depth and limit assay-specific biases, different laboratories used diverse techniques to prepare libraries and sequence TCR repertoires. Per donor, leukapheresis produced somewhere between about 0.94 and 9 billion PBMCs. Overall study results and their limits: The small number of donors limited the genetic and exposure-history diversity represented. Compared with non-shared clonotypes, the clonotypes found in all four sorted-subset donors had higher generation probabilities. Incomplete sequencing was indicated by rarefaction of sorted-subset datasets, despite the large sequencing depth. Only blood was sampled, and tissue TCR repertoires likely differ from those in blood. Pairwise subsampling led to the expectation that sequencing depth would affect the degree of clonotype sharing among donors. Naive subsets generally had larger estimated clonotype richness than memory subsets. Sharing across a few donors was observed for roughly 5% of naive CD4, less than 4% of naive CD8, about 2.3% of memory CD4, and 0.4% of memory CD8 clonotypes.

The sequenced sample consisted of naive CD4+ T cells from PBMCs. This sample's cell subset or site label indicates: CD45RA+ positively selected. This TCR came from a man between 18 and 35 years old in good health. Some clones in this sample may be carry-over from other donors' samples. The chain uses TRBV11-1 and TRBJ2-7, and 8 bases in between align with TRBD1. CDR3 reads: CASSPGGREQYF. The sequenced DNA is TGTGCCAGCAGCCCAGGGGGCCGGGAGCAGTACTTC.